This note documents a single T cell receptor (beta chain) sequence. The sample is drawn from a study of T cell responses to AZD1222 COVID-19 vaccine. The assay was immunoSEQ multiplex PCR, and TCRdb's table has in-frame clones only and misses some. The repertoire holds 65,000 to 75,000 clones, with 84% as singletons. Sequences were derived from peripheral blood, sampled on day 0 of AZD1222 vaccination. The sequence came from an adult in good health.

CDR3 DNA: TGTGCCAGCCGAATGACCCAGGGGACCTACGAGCAGTACTTC. Translation: CASRMTQGTYEQYF. The gene calls are TRBV2 and TRBJ2-7; tentative D call: TRBD1 (6 bases). Deletions cut 8 bases from V and 2 bases from J, with 16 bases between. This CDR3 is 14 amino acids long. Germline V gene lookup returns CDR1 SNHLY and CDR2 FYNNEI.